A single TCR beta chain is shown here with its context. Its antigen is not known. Data came from immunoSEQ multiplex PCR; TCRdb stores just in-frame clones and leaves some out. The repertoire consists of roughly 130,000 clones, with approximately 85% occurring once and the leading ten covering about 1.5%. This entry is derived from a study of T cell responses to AZD1222 COVID-19 vaccine. Background on the study: Whether given at about 4 or about 12 weeks, second doses were pooled. Study-wide points: Mostly white British, mostly female donors; authors suggested clonal diversity may be underestimated. AZD1222 recipients seropositive at baseline numbered only six or seven.

The clonotype was recovered from an adult in good health. The sample here was peripheral blood, taken on day 0 of AZD1222 vaccination.

CDR3 in DNA: TGTGCCAGCTCACCGGAGGGATACGGGAAGCAGTACTTC. Its translation is CASSPEGYGKQYF. The chain links TRBV18 to TRBJ2-7; a possible D gene is TRBD2 (6 bases). This CDR3 is built from 13 residues. V was pared by 3 bases and J by 8 bases, with 14 bases between. CDR1 is KGHSH, CDR2 LQKENI, per germline. The entire variable domain, with the rest obtained from reference TRBV18 and TRBJ2-7, is as follows: NAGVMQNPRHLVRRRGQEARLRCSPMKGHSHVYWYRQLPEEGLKFMVYLQKENIIDESGMPKERFSAEFPKEGPSILRIQQVVRGDSAAYFCASSPEGYGKQYFGPGTRLTVT.